A single sample gave rise to the 22 T cell receptor beta chains below, sequenced in a study of response to subunit inactivated influenza vaccine. TCRdb analysed the RT-PCR reads with MiXCR anew, one entry per CDR3 protein. The data contain over 150,000 distinct CDR3 sequences, about an eighth of them singletons. The starting material was CD8+ T cells sorted from PBMCs, obtained 4 to 6 days after vaccination. These receptors were obtained from a man aged 50 to 59 who received an inactivated influenza vaccine.

This clonotype showed up just a few times. The V gene is TRBV5-1, the J gene TRBJ1-1; D not resolved. V was trimmed by 2 bases and J by 5 bases, leaving 4 bases between them. CDR3 length equals 11 residues. Germline CDR1 reads SGHRS; CDR2 reads YFSETQ. Here the CDR3 reads CASSFTTEAFF. The CDR3 nucleotides are TGCGCCAGCAGCTTCACTACTGAAGCTTTCTTT.

This clonotype was detected a few times. This chain uses TRBV15 with TRBJ2-1; 9 bases fit TRBD2. Germline trimming cut 0 bases from V and 3 bases from J; bases unmatched to any gene: 12. In germline, CDR1 is LNHNV, CDR2 YYDKDF (reference sequence). The CDR3 is 19 residues long. The CDR3, as DNA: TGTGCCACCAGCAGAGAAATAGAGTCTAGCGGGACACACTACAATGAGCAGTTCTTC. As protein: CATSREIESSGTHYNEQFF.

Only a few counts were recorded for this clonotype. In DNA form, the CDR3 reads TGTGCCAGCAGCTACGGACAGGGGGCCAACGAGCAGTACTTC. Protein sequence: CASSYGQGANEQYF. The chain employs TRBV7-9 and TRBJ2-7; 11 nucleotides line up with TRBD1. The ends lost 4 bases at V and 5 bases at J; junction bases unmatched: 4. The germline V gene has CDR1 SEHNR and CDR2 FQNEAQ (reference sequence). The length of the CDR3 is 14 residues. The full variable domain, rest sourced from reference TRBV7-9 and TRBJ2-7, is DTGVSQNPRHKITKRGQNVTFRCDPISEHNRLYWYRQTLGQGPEFLTYFQNEAQLEKSRLLSDRFSAERPKGSFSTLEIQRTEQGDSAMYLCASSYGQGANEQYFGPGTRLTVT.

There are a few counts of this clonotype. V and J are TRBV30 and TRBJ2-3, with 9 bases fitting TRBD1. The germline gives CDR1 GTSNPN, CDR2 SVGIG (reference sequence). The V and J ends lost 0 bases and 4 bases, in that order; junction bases with no gene match: 2. The CDR3 loop spans 14 amino acids. The chain's CDR3 is CAWSVGTGSDTQYF. The CDR3, as DNA: TGTGCCTGGAGTGTCGGGACAGGGTCAGATACGCAGTATTTT.

This sequence joins TRBV7-2 and TRBJ2-1; D unresolved. The V end was cut by 5 bases, the J end by 8 bases, with 16 bases between. Germline loops: CDR1 SGHTA, CDR2 FQGNSA. This CDR3 is 14 amino acids long. This CDR3 is CASSQLDGFDEQFF. The CDR3, as DNA: TGTGCCAGCAGCCAACTGGACGGGTTCGATGAGCAGTTCTTC.

This clonotype has more than one count but fewer than ten. The chain couples TRBV2 to TRBJ2-3, with TRBD2 identical over 8 bases. Germline V CDR1 and CDR2: SNHLY, FYNNEI. CDR3 length: 15 residues. V shed 5 bases, J shed 4 bases, and the junction held 8 bases outside the gene matches. The CDR3 is CASSPEREFADTQYF. The CDR3 nucleotides are TGTGCCAGCAGTCCTGAGCGGGAGTTCGCAGATACGCAGTATTTT.

This clonotype was seen more than once but under ten times. V and J are TRBV6-2 or TRBV6-3 and TRBJ2-7, with D perhaps TRBD1 or TRBD2 (5 bases each). The CDR3 spans 15 residues. The germline V and J ends were trimmed by 0 bases and 6 bases, with 15 bases remaining between them. Germline V gives CDR1 MNHEY, CDR2 SVGEGT. For the CDR3, the DNA is TGTGCCAGCAGTTACTCAACGAACTCGGGGCCCGAGCAGTACTTC. This encodes CASSYSTNSGPEQYF.

This sequence joins TRBV30 and TRBJ1-1, with unresolved D. This CDR3 is 13 amino acids long. Looked up from germline, CDR1 is GTSNPN and CDR2 is SVGIG (reference sequence). Trimming stripped 0 bases from V and 0 bases from J, with 5 bases between. The DNA of the CDR3 is TGTGCCTGGAGTGTTCAGATGAACACTGAAGCTTTCTTT. Translated: CAWSVQMNTEAFF.

The V and J genes are TRBV10-3 and TRBJ2-3, with D perhaps TRBD2 (5 bases). Germline V lookup: CDR1 ENHRY, CDR2 SYGVKD. The CDR3 covers 14 residues. Trimming shortened V by 3 bases and J by 3 bases, and 10 bases separated the two germline ends. DNA for the CDR3: TGTGCCATCAGTGAAACGGGGAGAACAGATACGCAGTATTTT. Encoded protein: CAISETGRTDTQYF.

The chain links TRBV6-2 or TRBV6-3 to TRBJ2-7, with D uncertain. The V gene's germline CDR1 is MNHEY and CDR2 SVGEGT. This CDR3 is 14 amino acids long. Trimming shortened V by 4 bases and J by 0 bases, and 10 bases separated the two germline ends. This CDR3 is CASSWSGSSYEQYF. In nucleotides, the CDR3 is TGTGCCAGCAGTTGGTCAGGCAGCTCCTACGAGCAGTACTTC.

The chain's CDR3 is CASRVGTSGRYEQYF. DNA of the CDR3: TGTGCCAGCAGAGTAGGGACTAGCGGGAGGTACGAGCAGTACTTC. The chain employs TRBV2 and TRBJ2-7; 15 bases align to TRBD2. The CDR3 extends over 15 amino acids. Looked up from germline, CDR1 is SNHLY and CDR2 is FYNNEI. The ends lost 6 bases at V and 4 bases at J; junction bases unmatched: 4.

The CDR3 nucleotides read TGCGCCAGCAGCCAAGATGTCCGGGAACAAGAGACCCAGTACTTC. It specifies CASSQDVREQETQYF. The J gene is TRBJ2-5, the V gene TRBV4-1, with D tentatively TRBD2 (5 bases). Germline lookup yields CDR1 MGHRA and CDR2 YSYEKL. With 0 bases removed from V and 2 bases from J, the gap between germline ends came to 10 bases. The CDR3 sequence is 15 residues long.

This clonotype has more than one count but fewer than ten. The genes are TRBV11-2 and TRBJ2-7, with D unresolved. The CDR3 totals 13 residues. The germline gives CDR1 SGHAT, CDR2 FQNNGV. V lost 6 bases to trimming and J lost 7 bases, with 16 bases between them. CDR3 sequence reads: CASSFFKGLEQYF. The DNA of the CDR3 is TGTGCCAGCAGTTTTTTTAAGGGATTGGAGCAGTACTTC.

The V gene is TRBV13, the J gene TRBJ2-7; a possible D gene is TRBD1 (5 bases). The germline V gene encodes CDR1 PRHDT and CDR2 FYEKMQ (reference sequence). V lost 5 bases, J lost 2 bases, and 13 bases lay in between. The CDR3 is made up of 14 amino acids. CDR3 in DNA: TGTGCCAGCAGCAAGACAGTTCTAACCTACGAGCAGTACTTC. It codes for CASSKTVLTYEQYF.

The J gene is TRBJ2-6, the V gene TRBV29-1, with D unresolved. The V gene's germline CDR1 is SQVTM and CDR2 ANQGSEA. Trimming took off 4 bases at V and 0 bases at J, with 10 bases between the two ends. This CDR3 has 15 amino acids. CDR3: CSVGVTSSGANVLTF. The CDR3 nucleotides are TGCAGCGTTGGTGTCACGAGCTCTGGGGCCAACGTCCTGACTTTC.

This clonotype was recorded a few times. The V and J genes are TRBV6-1 and TRBJ2-3; D gene uncertain. V shed 5 bases and J shed 1 base, with 10 bases lying between them. Germline V CDR1 and CDR2: MNHNS, SASEGT. The CDR3 extends over 14 amino acids. CDR3 sequence: CASSPLGGTDTQYF. The CDR3 nucleotides are TGTGCCAGCAGTCCTCTGGGTGGCACAGATACGCAGTATTTT.

This clonotype was observed a few times. This sequence joins TRBV29-1 and TRBJ2-1, with 7 bases that match TRBD2. This CDR3 is built from 14 residues. Germline V lookup: CDR1 SQVTM, CDR2 ANQGSEA. Trimming removed 6 bases from V and 0 bases from J; junction bases left unmatched: 5. The CDR3 bases are TGCAGCGTAGCAAGCGGGAACTCCTACAATGAGCAGTTCTTC. It is translated as CSVASGNSYNEQFF.

This clonotype has a count of ten or more. This chain joins TRBV15 and TRBJ2-7, with D possibly TRBD2 on 6 matching bases. V shed 5 bases and J shed 2 bases, with 19 bases lying between them. CDR3 length equals 16 residues. CDR1 and CDR2 (germline): LNHNV, YYDKDF (reference sequence). CDR3 protein: CATSGLPGQTTYEQYF. In nucleotides, the CDR3 is TGTGCCACCAGCGGACTACCCGGCCAGACGACCTACGAGCAGTACTTC.

This clonotype was recorded a few times. The genes are TRBV15 and TRBJ2-1; D remains unclear. This CDR3 is 12 amino acids long. Germline loops: CDR1 LNHNV, CDR2 YYDKDF (reference sequence). V was cut by 1 base and J by 14 bases, with 12 bases left in between. The CDR3 nucleotides are TGTGCCACCAGCAGAGGGGATTCTCTGAAGTTCTTC. Its translation is CATSRGDSLKFF. Combining the CDR3 with reference TRBV15 and TRBJ2-1 gives the whole variable domain DAMVIQNPRYQVTQFGKPVTLSCSQTLNHNVMYWYQQKSSQAPKLLFHYYDKDFNNEADTPDNFQSRRPNTSFCFLDIRSPGLGDTAMYLCATSRGDSLKFFGPGTRLTVL.

This clonotype was counted at least ten times. The V call is TRBV7-6, the J call TRBJ2-1; D might be TRBD1 or TRBD2, each matching 7 bases. The CDR3 is made up of 15 amino acids. The V and J ends lost 1 base and 10 bases respectively, with 17 bases between them. Germline CDR1 is SGHVS and CDR2 is FNYEAQ. Here the CDR3 DNA reads TGTGCCAGCAGCTTAGTTGCAGGGGGGGCAGGGGAGCAGTTCTTC. This codes for CASSLVAGGAGEQFF.

There are a few counts of this clonotype. The chain carries TRBV7-9 and TRBJ2-1; a possible D gene is TRBD1 (6 bases). This CDR3 spans 15 amino acids. V shed 5 bases and J shed 5 bases, with 16 bases lying between them. Germline V lookup: CDR1 SEHNR, CDR2 FQNEAQ (reference sequence). CDR3 region: CASSRRQEGDNEQFF. Here the CDR3 DNA reads TGTGCCAGCAGCCGCAGACAGGAAGGGGACAATGAGCAGTTCTTC.

The chain couples TRBV20-1 to TRBJ2-2; D uncertain. The CDR3 extends over 14 amino acids. The V gene lost 4 bases and the J gene lost 5 bases, with 14 bases spanning the gap. The germline V gene has CDR1 DFQATT and CDR2 SNEGSKA (reference sequence). The CDR3 spells CSAIGPASTGELFF. The CDR3 DNA reads as TGCAGTGCTATAGGGCCTGCGAGTACCGGGGAGCTGTTTTTT.